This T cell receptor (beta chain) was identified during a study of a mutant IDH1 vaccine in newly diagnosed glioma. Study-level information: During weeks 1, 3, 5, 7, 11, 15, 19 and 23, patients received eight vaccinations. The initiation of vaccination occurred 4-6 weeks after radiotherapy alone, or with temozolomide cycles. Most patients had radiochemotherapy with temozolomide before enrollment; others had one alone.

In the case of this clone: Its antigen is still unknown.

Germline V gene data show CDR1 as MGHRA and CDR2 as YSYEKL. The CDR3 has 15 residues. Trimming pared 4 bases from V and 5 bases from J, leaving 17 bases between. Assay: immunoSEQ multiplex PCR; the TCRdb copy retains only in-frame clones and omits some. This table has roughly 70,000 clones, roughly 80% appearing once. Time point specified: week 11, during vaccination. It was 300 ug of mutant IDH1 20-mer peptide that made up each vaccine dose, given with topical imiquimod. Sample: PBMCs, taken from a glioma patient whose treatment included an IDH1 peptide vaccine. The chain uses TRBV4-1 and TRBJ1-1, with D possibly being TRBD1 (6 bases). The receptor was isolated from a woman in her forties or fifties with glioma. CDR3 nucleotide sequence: TGCGCCAGCAGCCCAGCCGGAACAGGGACGACTGAAGCTTTCTTT. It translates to CASSPAGTGTTEAFF.